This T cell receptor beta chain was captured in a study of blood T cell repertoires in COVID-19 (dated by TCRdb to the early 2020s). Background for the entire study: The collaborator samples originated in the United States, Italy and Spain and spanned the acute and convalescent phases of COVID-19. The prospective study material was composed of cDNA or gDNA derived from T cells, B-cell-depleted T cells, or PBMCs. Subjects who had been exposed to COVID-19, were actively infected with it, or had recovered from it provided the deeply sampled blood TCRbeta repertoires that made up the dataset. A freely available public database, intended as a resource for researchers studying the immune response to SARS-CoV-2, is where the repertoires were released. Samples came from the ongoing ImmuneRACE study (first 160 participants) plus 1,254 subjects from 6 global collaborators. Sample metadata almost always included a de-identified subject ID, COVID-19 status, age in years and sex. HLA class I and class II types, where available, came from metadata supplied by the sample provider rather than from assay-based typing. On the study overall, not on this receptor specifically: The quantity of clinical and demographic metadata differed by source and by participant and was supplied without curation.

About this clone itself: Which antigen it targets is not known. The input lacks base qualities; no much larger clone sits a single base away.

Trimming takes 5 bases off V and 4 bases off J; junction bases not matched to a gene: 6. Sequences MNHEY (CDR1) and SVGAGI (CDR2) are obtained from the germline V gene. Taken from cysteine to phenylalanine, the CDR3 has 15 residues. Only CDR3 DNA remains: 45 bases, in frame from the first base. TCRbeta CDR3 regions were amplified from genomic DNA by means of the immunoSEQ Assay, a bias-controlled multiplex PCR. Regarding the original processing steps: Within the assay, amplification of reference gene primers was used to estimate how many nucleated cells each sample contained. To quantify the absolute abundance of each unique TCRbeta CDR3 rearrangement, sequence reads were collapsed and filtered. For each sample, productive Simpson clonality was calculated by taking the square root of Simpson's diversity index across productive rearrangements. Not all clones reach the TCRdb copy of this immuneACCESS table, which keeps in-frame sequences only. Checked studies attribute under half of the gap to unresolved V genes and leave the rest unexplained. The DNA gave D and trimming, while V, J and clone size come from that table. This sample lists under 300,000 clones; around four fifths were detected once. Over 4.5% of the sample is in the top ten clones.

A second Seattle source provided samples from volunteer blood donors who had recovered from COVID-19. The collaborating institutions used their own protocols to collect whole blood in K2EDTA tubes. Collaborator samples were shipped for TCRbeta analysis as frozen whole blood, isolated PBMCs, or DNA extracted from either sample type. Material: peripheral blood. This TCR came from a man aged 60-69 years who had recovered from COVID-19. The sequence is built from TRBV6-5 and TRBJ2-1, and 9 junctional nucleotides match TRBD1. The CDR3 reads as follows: CASSRTGGAYNEQFF. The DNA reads TGTGCCAGCAGTCGCACAGGGGGCGCGTACAATGAGCAGTTCTTC.